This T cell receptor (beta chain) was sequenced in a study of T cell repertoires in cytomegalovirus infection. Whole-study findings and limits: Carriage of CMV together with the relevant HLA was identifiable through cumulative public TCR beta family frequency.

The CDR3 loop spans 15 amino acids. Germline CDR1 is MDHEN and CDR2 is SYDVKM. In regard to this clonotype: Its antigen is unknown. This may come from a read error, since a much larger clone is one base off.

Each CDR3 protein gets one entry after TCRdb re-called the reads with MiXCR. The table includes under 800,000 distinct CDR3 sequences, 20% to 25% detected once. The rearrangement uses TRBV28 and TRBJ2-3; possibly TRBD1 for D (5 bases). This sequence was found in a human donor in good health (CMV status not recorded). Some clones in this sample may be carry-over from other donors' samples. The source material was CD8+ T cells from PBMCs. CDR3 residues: CASSLQRVYTGTQYF. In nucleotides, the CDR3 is TGTGCCAGCAGTTTACAACGGGTATACACAGGTACGCAGTATTTT. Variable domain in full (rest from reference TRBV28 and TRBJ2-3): DVKVTQSSRYLVKRTGEKVFLECVQDMDHENMFWYRQDPGLGLRLIYFSYDVKMKEKGDIPEGYSVSREKKERFSLILESASTNQTSMYLCASSLQRVYTGTQYFGPGTRLTVL.